Listed below are T cell receptor beta chains from one sample, sequenced in a study of CD8+ T cells in alopecia areata. Generated by immunoSEQ multiplex PCR, the TCRdb table keeps only in-frame clones and is missing some. The sample records about 150,000 clones, 45% to 60% being singletons. This specimen was CD8+ T cells sorted from blood, taken at week 0. The receptor set was obtained from a human donor with alopecia areata. Each CDR3 is given without its conserved first and last residue. Fields, in order: V gene, CDR3 protein.

v_gene: TRBV5-6; CDR3aa: ASSLPRGAEAF
v_gene: TRBV30; CDR3aa: AWSQRNTEAF
v_gene: TRBV4-3; CDR3aa: ASSPNTGDGTEAF
v_gene: TRBV29-1; CDR3aa: SVEGGTGVSDGYT
v_gene: TRBV27; CDR3aa: ASSLGTGGYGYT
v_gene: TRBV7-2; CDR3aa: ASSPVPTGANSPLH
v_gene: TRBV2; CDR3aa: ASSEAATQYNEQF
v_gene: TRBV30; CDR3aa: AWSVLLRETQY
v_gene: TRBV27; CDR3aa: ASSSGQGKY
v_gene: TRBV29-1; CDR3aa: SVYRQGKKNTEAF
v_gene: TRBV29-1; CDR3aa: SVEDDRRGAF
v_gene: TRBV6-5; CDR3aa: ASSTGTGRPGELF
v_gene: TRBV30; CDR3aa: AWSTRTSRAETQY
v_gene: TRBV2; CDR3aa: ASSDDRLAPNTGELF
v_gene: TRBV19; CDR3aa: ASSLELTGNYEQY
v_gene: TRBV7-8; CDR3aa: ASSLSGSYNEQF
v_gene: TRBV30; CDR3aa: ASPGRLNTGELF
v_gene: TRBV9; CDR3aa: ASSVGTGNYEQY
v_gene: TRBV13; CDR3aa: ASSQGRTDTEAF
v_gene: TRBV25-1; CDR3aa: ASRRDLNYEQY
v_gene: TRBV25-1; CDR3aa: ASLGQGYTEAF
v_gene: TRBV30; CDR3aa: AWSGRNYGYT
v_gene: TRBV10-3; CDR3aa: AIRKGAGPEAF
v_gene: TRBV5-6; CDR3aa: ASSLGLFVEGNTEAF
v_gene: TRBV23-1; CDR3aa: ASRGGTINQPQH
v_gene: TRBV10-2; CDR3aa: ASSRDRAYNEQF
v_gene: TRBV7-2; CDR3aa: ASSPDLKGISGANVLT
v_gene: TRBV7-8; CDR3aa: ASSGLEGENQPQH
v_gene: TRBV13; CDR3aa: ASSTGTGVGSPLH
v_gene: TRBV7-9; CDR3aa: ASGTSEGTDTQY
v_gene: TRBV11-2; CDR3aa: ASSIFPGGGTDTQY
v_gene: TRBV30; CDR3aa: AWSLTGNTIY
v_gene: TRBV13; CDR3aa: ASSLFSSSTDTQY
v_gene: TRBV2; CDR3aa: ASSDRPAEAF
v_gene: TRBV4-3; CDR3aa: ASSPARGNQPQH
v_gene: TRBV29-1; CDR3aa: SVEGIRTSGLYNEQF
v_gene: TRBV27; CDR3aa: ASSQGGPKNIQY
v_gene: TRBV7-9; CDR3aa: ASSTPGGEPYGYT
v_gene: TRBV30; CDR3aa: AWNDAVGRGTEAF
v_gene: TRBV6-6; CDR3aa: ASSYSSPHGNQPQH
v_gene: TRBV5-4; CDR3aa: ASSQGRVSAGANVLT
v_gene: TRBV7-8; CDR3aa: ASSLRRDGETQY
v_gene: TRBV4-3; CDR3aa: ASSQGLVAETQY
v_gene: TRBV29-1; CDR3aa: SVEEGSGQY
v_gene: TRBV29-1; CDR3aa: SFPLSGDTQY
v_gene: TRBV7-9; CDR3aa: ASTYGNSPLH
v_gene: TRBV25-1; CDR3aa: ASNGYPYNEQF
v_gene: TRBV5-1; CDR3aa: ASSYGTRWGDDTEAF
v_gene: TRBV4-3; CDR3aa: ASSLRDRDVYEQY
v_gene: TRBV6-5; CDR3aa: ASSPSLGGGYT